This T cell receptor beta chain came from a study of early T cells in non-severe SARS-CoV-2 infection. Individual cDNA molecules carried attached unique molecular identifiers. TCRdb analysed the 5' RACE reads with MiXCR anew, one entry per CDR3 protein. This table has some 27,000 distinct CDR3 sequences, approximately 4% appearing once. The sequence derives from an adult who was a healthcare worker with PCR-confirmed SARS-CoV-2 infection or an uninfected control (not recorded which). The sequenced sample consisted of whole blood.

This CDR3 reads CAISEVKGLNTEAFF. The DNA for the CDR3 is TGTGCCATCAGTGAGGTTAAAGGGCTGAACACTGAAGCTTTCTTT. V gene TRBV10-3 combines with J gene TRBJ1-1, with unresolved D. The CDR3 runs to 15 residues. The germline gives CDR1 ENHRY, CDR2 SYGVKD. Deletions cut 2 bases from V and 0 bases from J, with 10 bases between.